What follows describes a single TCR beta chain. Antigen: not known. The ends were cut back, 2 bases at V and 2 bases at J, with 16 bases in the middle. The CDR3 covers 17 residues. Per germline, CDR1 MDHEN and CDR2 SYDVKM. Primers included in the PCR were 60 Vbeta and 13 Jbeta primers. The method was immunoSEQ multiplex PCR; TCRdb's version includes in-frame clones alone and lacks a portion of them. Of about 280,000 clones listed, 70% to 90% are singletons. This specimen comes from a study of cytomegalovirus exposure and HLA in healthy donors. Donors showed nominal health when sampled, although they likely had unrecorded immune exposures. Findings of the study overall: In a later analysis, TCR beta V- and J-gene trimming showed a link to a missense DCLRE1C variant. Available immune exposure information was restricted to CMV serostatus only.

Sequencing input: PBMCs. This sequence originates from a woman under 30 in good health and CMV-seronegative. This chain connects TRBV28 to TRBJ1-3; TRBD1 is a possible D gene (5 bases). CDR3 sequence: CASSLITWGTTGNTIYF. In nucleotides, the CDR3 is TGTGCCAGCAGTTTAATCACCTGGGGGACTACTGGAAACACCATATATTTT.